Only a few counts were recorded for the clone carrying this TCR beta chain. Its antigen is not known. PCR or immunohistochemistry showed mismatch repair deficiency in every enrolled patient. TCR sequencing covered a few patients who responded to pembrolizumab. CDR1 is SGDLS, CDR2 YYNGEE, per germline. CDR3 length equals 16 residues. V was pared by 0 bases and J by 4 bases, with 3 bases of the junction left unmatched. The sample belongs to a study of PD-1 blockade in mismatch repair-deficient tumors. Notes on the study in general: Tumor-resident clones, often undetectable pretreatment in blood, expanded then contracted after pembrolizumab.

Sequencing was performed with immunoSEQ multiplex PCR; in TCRdb, only in-frame clones are kept and a portion is missing. The sample lists 100,000 to 150,000 clones, about 88% occurring once. The clonotype was recovered from an adult with mismatch repair-deficient cancer. This material consisted of peripheral blood, taken 44 weeks after starting pembrolizumab. The chain combines TRBV9 with TRBJ2-1, with 11 positions matching TRBD2. The CDR3 is CASSVEGLAGYNEQFF. CDR3 in DNA: TGTGCCAGCAGCGTAGAAGGACTAGCGGGTTACAATGAGCAGTTCTTC.